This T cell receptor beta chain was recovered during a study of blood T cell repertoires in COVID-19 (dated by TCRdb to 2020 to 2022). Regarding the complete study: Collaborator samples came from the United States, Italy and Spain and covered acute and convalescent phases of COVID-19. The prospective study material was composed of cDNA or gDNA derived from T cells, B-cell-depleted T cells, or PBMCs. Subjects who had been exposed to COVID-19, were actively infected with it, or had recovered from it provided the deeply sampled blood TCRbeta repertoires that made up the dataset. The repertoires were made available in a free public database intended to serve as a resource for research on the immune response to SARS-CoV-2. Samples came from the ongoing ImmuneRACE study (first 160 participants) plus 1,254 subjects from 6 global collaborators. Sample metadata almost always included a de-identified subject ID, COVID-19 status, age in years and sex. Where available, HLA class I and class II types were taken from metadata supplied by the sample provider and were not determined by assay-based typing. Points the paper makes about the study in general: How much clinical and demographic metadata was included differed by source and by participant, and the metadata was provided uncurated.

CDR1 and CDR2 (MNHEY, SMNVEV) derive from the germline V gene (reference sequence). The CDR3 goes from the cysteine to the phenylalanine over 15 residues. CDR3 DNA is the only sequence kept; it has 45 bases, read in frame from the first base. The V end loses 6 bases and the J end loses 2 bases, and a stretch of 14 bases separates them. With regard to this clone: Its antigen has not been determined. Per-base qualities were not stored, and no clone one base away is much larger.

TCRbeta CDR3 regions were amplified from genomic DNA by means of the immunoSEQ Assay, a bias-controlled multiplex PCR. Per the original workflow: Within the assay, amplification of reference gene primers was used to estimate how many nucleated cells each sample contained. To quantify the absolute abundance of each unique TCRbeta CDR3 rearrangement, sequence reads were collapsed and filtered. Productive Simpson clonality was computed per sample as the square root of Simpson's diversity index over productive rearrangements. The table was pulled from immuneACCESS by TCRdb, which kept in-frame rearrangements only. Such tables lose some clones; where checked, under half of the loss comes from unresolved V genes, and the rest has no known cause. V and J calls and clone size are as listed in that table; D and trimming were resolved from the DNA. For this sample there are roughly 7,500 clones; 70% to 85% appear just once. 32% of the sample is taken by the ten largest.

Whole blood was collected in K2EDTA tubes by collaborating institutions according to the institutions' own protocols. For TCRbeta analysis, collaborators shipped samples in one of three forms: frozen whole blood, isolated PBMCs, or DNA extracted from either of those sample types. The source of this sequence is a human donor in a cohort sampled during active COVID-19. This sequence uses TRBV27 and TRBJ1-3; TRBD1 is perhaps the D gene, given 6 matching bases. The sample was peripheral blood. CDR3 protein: CASSARGATGNTIYF. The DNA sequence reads TGTGCCAGCAGCGCGCGGGGGGCTACTGGAAACACCATATATTTT.